The 21 T cell receptor beta chains in this list originate from one sample, sequenced in a study of siplizumab effects on memory and regulatory T cells. Sequencing used immunoSEQ multiplex PCR; TCRdb keeps in-frame clones, though not all of them. The table has approximately 100,000 clones, around 93% seen once; the top ten hold around 0.16%. The sequenced sample was non-Treg CD4+ T cells sorted from blood. Every receptor here comes from a human donor in good health.

The chain combines TRBV5-1 with TRBJ2-1, with 13 bases matching TRBD2. The CDR3 length is 16 residues. After removal of 4 bases from V and 3 bases from J, the junction contained 4 bases not matched to a gene. Germline lookup yields CDR1 SGHRS and CDR2 YFSETQ. CDR3 in DNA: TGCGCCAGCAGCCCAGGACTAGCGGGAGTCTACAATGAGCAGTTCTTC. Its protein is CASSPGLAGVYNEQFF. The variable domain in full, with the rest retrieved from reference TRBV5-1 and TRBJ2-1, is KAGVTQTPRYLIKTRGQQVTLSCSPISGHRSVSWYQQTPGQGLQFLFEYFSETQRNKGNFPGRFSGRQFSNSRSEMNVSTLELGDSALYLCASSPGLAGVYNEQFFGPGTRLTVL.

V usage is TRBV4-1 and J usage is TRBJ1-4; unclear D gene. V lost 1 base and J 1 base, leaving 10 bases between the germline ends. The germline gives CDR1 MGHRA, CDR2 YSYEKL. This CDR3 has 16 amino acids. The CDR3 sequence is CASSQGPTGTNEKLFF. The CDR3 DNA sequence: TGCGCCAGCAGCCAAGGCCCGACGGGAACTAATGAAAAACTGTTTTTT.

The chain employs TRBV19 and TRBJ1-5; 10 bases line up with TRBD1. Looked up from germline, CDR1 is LNHDA and CDR2 is SQIVND (reference sequence). The CDR3 totals 15 residues. After removal of 7 bases from V and 6 bases from J, the junction contained 9 bases not matched to a gene. CDR3 nucleotides: TGTGCCAGTAACCCCGACAGGGGGCTTGCTCAGCCCCAGCATTTT. This gives the protein CASNPDRGLAQPQHF.

This clone was found once. The rearrangement joins TRBV6-4 to TRBJ2-3; D unresolved. Per the germline V gene, CDR1 is MRHNA and CDR2 is SNTAGT. Trimming took 1 base from V and 0 from J, leaving 11 bases between them. The CDR3 consists of 16 residues. This chain's CDR3 is CASSDFFLGSTDTQYF. For the CDR3, the DNA is TGTGCCAGCAGTGACTTTTTTTTAGGGAGCACAGATACGCAGTATTTT.

The chain is built from TRBV25-1 and TRBJ1-4; 7 bases line up with TRBD1. This CDR3 has 14 amino acids. V shed 8 bases, J shed 0 bases, and the junction held 3 bases outside the gene matches. Germline V gene sequence: CDR1 MGHDK, CDR2 SYGVNS. As DNA, the CDR3 is TGTGCCAGCGGGACAGTTGCAACTAATGAAAAACTGTTTTTT. It translates to CASGTVATNEKLFF.

The chain employs TRBV19 and TRBJ1-2; the match to TRBD1 covers 9 bases. CDR1 and CDR2 from the germline V gene are LNHDA and SQIVND (reference sequence). V was pared by 2 bases and J by 6 bases, with 7 bases of the junction left unmatched. CDR3 length equals 15 residues. CDR3 protein: CASSIRMTGGDGYTF. The CDR3 nucleotides are TGTGCCAGTAGTATACGGATGACAGGGGGAGATGGCTACACCTTC.

This clone has a handful of counts. Here the CDR3 DNA reads TGCGCCAGCAGCTTGGTGCGGGGGACGAACACCGGGGAGCTGTTTTTT. Protein sequence: CASSLVRGTNTGELFF. The genes are TRBV5-1 and TRBJ2-2; 7 bases map to TRBD2. V shed 0 bases and J 0 bases; nucleotides not matched to a gene: 2. Per the germline V gene, CDR1 is SGHRS and CDR2 is YFSETQ. The CDR3 has 16 amino acids.

The V and J genes are TRBV25-1 and TRBJ2-5; weak D call: TRBD1 (5 bases). Deletions cut 6 bases from V and 1 base from J, with 9 bases between. Germline V gene lookup returns CDR1 MGHDK and CDR2 SYGVNS. The CDR3 extends over 13 amino acids. The CDR3 here is CASRDTPQETQYF. CDR3 coding DNA: TGTGCCAGCAGGGACACGCCCCAAGAGACCCAGTACTTC.

This chain connects TRBV20-1 to TRBJ1-1; D not resolved. The CDR3 is 11 amino acids. CDR1 and CDR2 from the germline V gene are DFQATT and SNEGSKA (reference sequence). Trimming pared 3 bases from V and 7 bases from J, leaving 9 bases between. The CDR3 loop reads CSARMFIEAFF. CDR3 nucleotide sequence: TGCAGTGCTAGGATGTTCATTGAAGCTTTCTTT.

The gene calls are TRBV6-5 and TRBJ1-1; 10 bases align to TRBD1. V shed 2 bases and J 5 bases; nucleotides not matched to a gene: 8. Germline V CDR1 and CDR2: MNHEY, SVGAGI. The CDR3 has 16 residues. The CDR3 reads CASSYPRTGGKTEAFF. The DNA for the CDR3 is TGTGCCAGCAGTTACCCACGGACAGGGGGGAAGACTGAAGCTTTCTTT.

The J gene is TRBJ2-3, the V gene TRBV6-1; D not certain. The CDR3 runs to 13 residues. V was pared by 0 bases and J by 5 bases, with 6 bases between. Germline assignment: CDR1 MNHNS and CDR2 SASEGT. Here the CDR3 reads CASSEALLDTQYF. The CDR3 bases are TGTGCCAGCAGTGAAGCGTTGCTAGATACGCAGTATTTT.

With regard to this clone: Other DNA sequences in the sample encode the same CDR3. The J gene is TRBJ2-5, the V gene TRBV18; D gene unclear. The CDR3 has 11 residues. V dropped 4 bases and J dropped 1 base, with 1 base sitting between them. The V gene's germline CDR1 is KGHSH and CDR2 LQKENI. The CDR3 nucleotides read TGTGCCAGCTCACTCCAAGAGACCCAGTACTTC. Translating it yields CASSLQETQYF.

The chain links TRBV7-9 to TRBJ2-7; 7 positions agree with TRBD1. The CDR3 is made up of 13 amino acids. Germline V gene data show CDR1 as SEHNR and CDR2 as FQNEAQ (reference sequence). The ends lost 1 base at V and 5 bases at J; junction bases unmatched: 2. CDR3 sequence reads: CASSLGQGHEQYF. CDR3 bases: TGTGCCAGCAGCTTAGGACAGGGTCACGAGCAGTACTTC.

The V gene is TRBV11-2, the J gene TRBJ2-3; 9 nucleotides align to TRBD1. Per germline, CDR1 SGHAT and CDR2 FQNNGV. This CDR3 has 15 amino acids. J lost 2 bases, V lost 1 base, and 1 base had no gene match. Here the CDR3 reads CASSLGDRVTDTQYF. The CDR3 region has the DNA TGTGCCAGCAGCTTAGGGGACAGGGTCACAGATACGCAGTATTTT.

The V call is TRBV21-1, the J call TRBJ1-5. TRBV21-1 is deemed a pseudogene. The length of the CDR3 is 17 residues. The CDR3 DNA follows: TGTGCCAGCAGGAGCCGCCGGCAGAGGAGTAGCAATCAGCCCCAGCATTTT. Protein sequence: CASRSRRQRSSNQPQHF.

The genes are TRBV7-9 and TRBJ2-2; a possible D gene is TRBD1 (5 bases). This CDR3 contains 17 residues. The V and J ends lost 5 bases and 5 bases respectively, with 21 bases between them. Looked up from germline, CDR1 is SEHNR and CDR2 is FQNEAQ (reference sequence). The CDR3 loop is CASSPEVGHPETGELFF. For the CDR3, the DNA is TGTGCCAGCAGCCCAGAGGTCGGACACCCAGAAACCGGGGAGCTGTTTTTT.

This chain joins TRBV9 and TRBJ1-2; 7 nucleotides match TRBD1. V lost 3 bases to trimming and J lost 1 base; unmatched junction nucleotides: 12. Germline V lookup: CDR1 SGDLS, CDR2 YYNGEE. The CDR3 contains 17 residues. CDR3 nucleotides: TGTGCCAGCAGCGCAACCACATCCGGGACAGTTAACTATGGCTACACCTTC. It yields the protein CASSATTSGTVNYGYTF.

The chain has TRBV5-4 and TRBJ2-2; 7 bases are a match to TRBD2. The CDR3 is 16 residues long. The J segment lost 1 base and the V segment lost 4 bases, leaving 7 bases of the junction unmatched. CDR1 SGHNT and CDR2 YYREEE come from the germline V gene (reference sequence). The DNA for the CDR3 is TGTGCCAGCAGCCCGAAGGGCGGGGGGAACACCGGGGAGCTGTTTTTT. This sequence encodes CASSPKGGGNTGELFF.

The chain is built from TRBV9 and TRBJ1-6; 9 bases agree with TRBD1. This CDR3 is 16 amino acids long. CDR1 and CDR2 from the germline V gene are SGDLS and YYNGEE. V shed 2 bases, J shed 5 bases, and the junction held 5 bases outside the gene matches. CDR3 nucleotide sequence: TGTGCCAGCAGCGTCCTTGACAGGGGGGATAATTCACCCCTCCACTTT. This codes for CASSVLDRGDNSPLHF.

The chain uses TRBV5-8 and TRBJ1-6; 7 nucleotides match TRBD1. Unmatched junction bases numbered 8, after V lost 4 bases and J lost 4 bases. CDR1 is SGHTS and CDR2 is YDEGEE in the germline V gene. The CDR3 contains 16 residues. The CDR3 coding sequence is TGTGCCAGCAGCCTCGACAGGGTTTCGTATAATTCACCCCTCCACTTT. Amino acids: CASSLDRVSYNSPLHF.

The chain carries TRBV19 and TRBJ1-4; 9 bases map to TRBD1. Germline trimming cut 5 bases from V and 7 bases from J; bases unmatched to any gene: 17. The CDR3 length is 18 residues. Germline-derived CDR1 and CDR2 are LNHDA and SQIVND (reference sequence). CDR3 amino acids: CASSLYPTGGGLSEKLFF. In nucleotides, the CDR3 is TGTGCCAGTAGTCTCTACCCGACAGGGGGAGGGTTGAGTGAAAAACTGTTTTTT.